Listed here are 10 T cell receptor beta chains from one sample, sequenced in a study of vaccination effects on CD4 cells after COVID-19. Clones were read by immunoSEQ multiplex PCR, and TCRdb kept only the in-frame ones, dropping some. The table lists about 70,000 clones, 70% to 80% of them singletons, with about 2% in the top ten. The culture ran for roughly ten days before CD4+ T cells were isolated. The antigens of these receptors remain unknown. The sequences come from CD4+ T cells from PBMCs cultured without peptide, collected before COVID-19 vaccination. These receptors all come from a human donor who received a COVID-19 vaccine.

The chain's CDR3 is CAWSDRGQLAFF. In DNA form, the CDR3 reads TGTGCCTGGAGTGACCGGGGGCAGCTTGCTTTCTTT. This sequence joins TRBV30 and TRBJ1-1, with a weak D call TRBD1 (6 bases). CDR1 is GTSNPN and CDR2 is SVGIG in the germline V gene (reference sequence). This CDR3 spans 12 amino acids. The V end was cut by 1 base, the J end by 11 bases, with 14 bases between.

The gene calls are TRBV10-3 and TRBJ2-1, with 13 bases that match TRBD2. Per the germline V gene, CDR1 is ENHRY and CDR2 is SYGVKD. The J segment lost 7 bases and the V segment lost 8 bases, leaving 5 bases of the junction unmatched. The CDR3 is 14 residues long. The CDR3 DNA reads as TGTGCCATCCGGCCGGGACTAGCGGGAAATGAGCAGTTCTTC. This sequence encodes CAIRPGLAGNEQFF.

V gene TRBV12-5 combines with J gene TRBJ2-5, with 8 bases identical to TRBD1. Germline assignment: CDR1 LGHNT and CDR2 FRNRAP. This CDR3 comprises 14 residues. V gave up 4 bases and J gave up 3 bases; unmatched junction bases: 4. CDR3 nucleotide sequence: TGTGCTAGTGGTTCGGGACAGGCGGAAGAGACCCAGTACTTC. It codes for CASGSGQAEETQYF. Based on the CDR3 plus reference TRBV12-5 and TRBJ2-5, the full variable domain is DARVTQTPRHKVTEMGQEVTMRCQPILGHNTVFWYRQTMMQGLELLAYFRNRAPLDDSGMPKDRFSAEMPDATLATLKIQPSEPRDSAVYFCASGSGQAEETQYFGPGTRLLVL.

For the CDR3, the DNA is TGTGCCAGCAGCAGAAGAGGGGGCCCGAACACCGGGGAGCTGTTTTTT. As protein: CASSRRGGPNTGELFF. V gene TRBV7-2 combines with J gene TRBJ2-2, with 7 bases fitting TRBD1. Germline loops: CDR1 SGHTA, CDR2 FQGNSA. This CDR3 contains 16 residues. The J segment lost 0 bases and the V segment lost 5 bases, leaving 6 bases of the junction unmatched.

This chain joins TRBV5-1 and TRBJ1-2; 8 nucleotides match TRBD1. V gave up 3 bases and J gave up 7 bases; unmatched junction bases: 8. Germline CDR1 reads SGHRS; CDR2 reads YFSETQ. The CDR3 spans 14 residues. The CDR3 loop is CASSSQVGQVGYTF. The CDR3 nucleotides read TGCGCCAGCAGCTCACAGGTGGGACAGGTTGGCTACACCTTC.

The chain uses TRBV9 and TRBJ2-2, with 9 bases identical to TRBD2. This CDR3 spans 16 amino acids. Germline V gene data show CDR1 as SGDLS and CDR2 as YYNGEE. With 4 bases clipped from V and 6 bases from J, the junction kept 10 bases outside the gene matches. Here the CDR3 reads CASSQQVAGASGELFF. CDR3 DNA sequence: TGTGCCAGCAGCCAACAGGTAGCGGGGGCCTCCGGGGAGCTGTTTTTT. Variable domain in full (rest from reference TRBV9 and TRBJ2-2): DSGVTQTPKHLITATGQRVTLRCSPRSGDLSVYWYQQSLDQGLQFLIQYYNGEERAKGNILERFSAQQFPDLHSELNLSSLELGDSALYFCASSQQVAGASGELFFGEGSRLTVL.

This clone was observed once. The CDR3, as DNA: TGCGCCAGCAGTGGACAGGTAGGCGCTGAAGCTTTCTTT. Translating it yields CASSGQVGAEAFF. V and J are TRBV10-1 and TRBJ1-1; the D gene is possibly TRBD1 (6 bases). V dropped 4 bases and J dropped 6 bases, with 12 bases sitting between them. Germline values: CDR1 WNHNN, CDR2 SYGVQD (reference sequence). The CDR3 length is 13 residues.

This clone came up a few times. CDR3 sequence reads: CASGDRERYGYTF. For the CDR3, the DNA is TGTGCCAGCGGAGACAGGGAACGCTATGGCTACACCTTC. The chain has TRBV2 and TRBJ1-2; 7 bases align to TRBD1. This CDR3 is built from 13 residues. Trimming at V came to 8 bases and at J to 4 bases, leaving 7 bases not matched to a gene. In germline, CDR1 is SNHLY, CDR2 FYNNEI.

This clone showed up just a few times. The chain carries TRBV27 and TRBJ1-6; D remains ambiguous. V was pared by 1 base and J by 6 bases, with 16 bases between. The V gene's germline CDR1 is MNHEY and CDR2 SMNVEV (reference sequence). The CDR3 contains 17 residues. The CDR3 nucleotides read TGTGCCAGCAGTTTATTGTTAGGGCAGACACTTAATTCACCCCTCCACTTT. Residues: CASSLLLGQTLNSPLHF.

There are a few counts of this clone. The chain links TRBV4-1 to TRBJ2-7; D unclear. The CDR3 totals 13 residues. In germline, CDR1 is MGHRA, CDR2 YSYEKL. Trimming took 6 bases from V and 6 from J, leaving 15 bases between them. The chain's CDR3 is CASSYTIGREQYV. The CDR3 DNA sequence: TGCGCCAGCAGTTACACTATTGGCCGCGAGCAGTACGTC.